A selection of T cell receptor beta chains follows, all from one sample in a study of OX40 agonist ivuxolimab in advanced cancers. Sequenced by immunoSEQ multiplex PCR; TCRdb stores in-frame clones only, minus some. The sample holds some 19,000 clones; more than 60% are singletons and the top ten take roughly 13%. The sample consisted of CD4+ or CD8+ T cells sorted from blood, taken in a trial of the OX40 agonist ivuxolimab. The origin of the receptors is an adult with an advanced solid tumor such as melanoma, head and neck, liver or kidney cancer. CDR3s include the opening cysteine and the closing phenylalanine or tryptophan. Fields, in order: clone size, CDR3 length, V gene, D gene, J gene, CDR3 DNA, CDR3 protein. D genes are given only for firm matches. Clone sizes are given selectively: once, few, many, or a class where the clone is expanded.

>-|16|TRBV10-3|TRBD2|TRBJ2-7
TGTGCCATCAGTGAGCAGGCGGGAGGGTTGACCTACGAGCAGTACTTC
CAISEQAGGLTYEQYF
>-|16|TRBV6-4|-|TRBJ1-3
TGTGCCAGCAGTGGGGGGTCACCAGGCTCTGGAAACACCATATATTTT
CASSGGSPGSGNTIYF
>-|16|TRBV27|TRBD2|TRBJ2-1
TGTGCCAGCAGTCCAGCTATCCTTAGCGGGAGTGACGAGCAGTTCTTC
CASSPAILSGSDEQFF
>-|16|TRBV7-9|-|TRBJ2-1
TGTGCCAGCAGCTTAGGAACAGGGTTCTCCTACAATGAGCAGTTCTTC
CASSLGTGFSYNEQFF
>-|16|TRBV4-3|-|TRBJ2-3
TGCGCCAGCAGCCAAGAGGGAAATTTGTTGACAGATACGCAGTATTTT
CASSQEGNLLTDTQYF
>-|14|TRBV2|-|TRBJ1-4
TGTGCCAGCAGCCGGCCTGGAATAAATGAAAAACTGTTTTTT
CASSRPGINEKLFF
>-|12|TRBV6-5|-|TRBJ2-3
TGTGCCAGCAGTTACCTCTCCGATACGCAGTATTTT
CASSYLSDTQYF
>once|14|TRBV4-1|-|TRBJ2-5
TGCGCCAGCAGCCAAGAGTACAGGCAAGAGACCCAGTACTTC
CASSQEYRQETQYF
>few|16|TRBV2|TRBD2|TRBJ2-3
TGTGCCAGCAGTTGGGGACTAGCTGGGGGGGGAGATACGCAGTATTTT
CASSWGLAGGGDTQYF
>few|15|TRBV6-5|-|TRBJ1-6
TGTGCCAGCAGTTACTCACCGTGGCAGGATTCACCCCTCCACTTT
CASSYSPWQDSPLHF
>-|13|TRBV19|TRBD1|TRBJ1-5
TGTGCCAGTTGCCGGGACAGGAATCAGCCCCAGCATTTT
CASCRDRNQPQHF
>-|16|TRBV2|-|TRBJ2-7
TGTGCCAGCAGTGAAATTCAGGGGCCAAACCCCTACGAGCAGTACTTC
CASSEIQGPNPYEQYF
>-|17|TRBV19|-|TRBJ2-3
TGTGCCAGCGCCGAGCAGGGGACTGGGATATACACAGATACGCAGTATTTT
CASAEQGTGIYTDTQYF
>-|13|TRBV29-1|TRBD2|TRBJ2-7
TGCAGCGTTGAAGAGGGGGGGACCTACGAGCAGTACTTC
CSVEEGGTYEQYF
>-|15|TRBV6-5|-|TRBJ1-1
TGTGCCAGCAGTTACTCGAGGGCGGCCCTAACTGAAGCTTTCTTT
CASSYSRAALTEAFF
>-|15|TRBV6-6|TRBD1|TRBJ2-7
TGTGCCAGCAGTATGGGGACAGGGTTGGCCTACGAGCAGTACTTC
CASSMGTGLAYEQYF
>-|12|TRBV27|-|TRBJ2-2
TGTGCCAGCAGCCCGAACACCGGGGAGCTGTTTTTT
CASSPNTGELFF
>-|14|TRBV7-8|TRBD1|TRBJ1-2
TGTGCCAGCAGCTTTTACAGGGGAAACTATGGCTACACCTTC
CASSFYRGNYGYTF
>-|13|TRBV6-6|-|TRBJ2-7
TGTGCCAGCAGTCTTACACTTCCCTACGAGCAGTACTTC
CASSLTLPYEQYF
>few|15|TRBV28|TRBD1|TRBJ2-7
TGTGCCAGCAGGTCCAACAGGGGGCTGGTGTACGAGCAGTACTTC
CASRSNRGLVYEQYF
>-|13|TRBV7-2|-|TRBJ1-1
TGTGCCAGCAGCTTGTCAGCTAACACTGAAGCTTTCTTT
CASSLSANTEAFF
>large|11|TRBV20-1|-|TRBJ1-1
TGCAGTGCCCAAGAGGGGGTTCGGGCTTTCTTT
CSAQEGVRAFF
>-|12|TRBV29-1|TRBD2|TRBJ2-7
TGCAGCGCCAGTCGGGAGGGTTACGAGCAGTACTTC
CSASREGYEQYF
>few|16|TRBV28|-|TRBJ1-5
TGTGCCAGCAGTCCTCTCCCGGGGACGGTCGATCAGCCCCAGCATTTT
CASSPLPGTVDQPQHF
>hyperexpanded|13|TRBV6-4|-|TRBJ2-1
TGTGCCAGCAGTGATAAAGACCCGAATGAGCAGTTCTTC
CASSDKDPNEQFF
>few|12|TRBV6-5|-|TRBJ2-7
TGTGCCAGCAGTAGCCTCTCCTACGAGCAGTACTTC
CASSSLSYEQYF
>-|15|TRBV28|-|TRBJ1-2
TGTGCCAGCAGTTCGGTTCGCGCAGGGAACTATGGCTACACCTTC
CASSSVRAGNYGYTF
>medium-sized|12|TRBV7-6|-|TRBJ1-1
TGTGCCAGCAGCCAACAGAACACTGAAGCTTTCTTT
CASSQQNTEAFF
>-|15|TRBV4-1|TRBD1|TRBJ1-6
TGCGCCAGCAGCCAACGACAGGGGGGAAATTCACCCCTCCACTTT
CASSQRQGGNSPLHF
>-|15|TRBV6-5|-|TRBJ1-3
TGTGCCAGCAGTTACGGGCAGGGCGCTGGAAACACCATATATTTT
CASSYGQGAGNTIYF
>-|15|TRBV4-1|TRBD2|TRBJ2-5
TGCGCCAGCAGCCAGACTAGCGGGGGGAAAGAGACCCAGTACTTC
CASSQTSGGKETQYF
>-|15|TRBV6-5|TRBD1|TRBJ1-4
TGTGCCAGCAGTCCCTACAGGGGCGTTAATGAAAAACTGTTTTTT
CASSPYRGVNEKLFF
>-|15|TRBV5-4|-|TRBJ2-2
TGTGCCAGCAGCCCGCTGGTTGGGGGCGCCGGGGAGCTGTTTTTT
CASSPLVGGAGELFF
>-|13|TRBV5-6|-|TRBJ2-4
TGTGCCAGCAGCCTGTTGGCGAAAAACATTCAGTACTTC
CASSLLAKNIQYF
>medium-sized|10|TRBV10-1|-|TRBJ1-2
TGCGCCAGCAATGTGTATGGCTACACCTTC
CASNVYGYTF
>-|11|TRBV16|-|TRBJ2-1
TGTGCCAGCAGCCAAATATATGAGCAGTTCTTC
CASSQIYEQFF
>-|17|TRBV5-8|TRBD1|TRBJ1-4
TGTGCCAGCAGCTTAGGACAGGGAAGGCGGATTAATGAAAAACTGTTTTTT
CASSLGQGRRINEKLFF
>-|15|TRBV6-1|-|TRBJ2-1
TGTGCCAGCAGTGTACCAGGACACCTTTACAATGAGCAGTTCTTC
CASSVPGHLYNEQFF
>few|16|TRBV11-1|-|TRBJ2-2
TGTGCCAGCAGCCACAGGGTTTTATCATTAACCGGGGAGCTGTTTTTT
CASSHRVLSLTGELFF
>few|14|TRBV27|-|TRBJ2-1
TGTGCCAGCAGTTCCCTTGGAGGATACAATGAGCAGTTCTTC
CASSSLGGYNEQFF
>-|14|TRBV5-1|TRBD1|TRBJ2-3
TGCGCCAGTCTGGACAGGGCGAGCACAGATACGCAGTATTTT
CASLDRASTDTQYF
>-|13|TRBV10-3|TRBD1|TRBJ2-1
TGTGCCAGCAGTCGACAGGGGCGCAATGAGCAGTTCTTC
CASSRQGRNEQFF
>-|16|TRBV6-4|TRBD2|TRBJ2-3
TGTGCCAGCAGTGACTCGGCCGGGGGGTCTGCAGATACGCAGTATTTT
CASSDSAGGSADTQYF
>few|15|TRBV7-9|TRBD1|TRBJ2-5
TGTGCCAGCAGCACCCGGGACAGGGTGGAAGAGACCCAGTACTTC
CASSTRDRVEETQYF
>medium-sized|12|TRBV19|TRBD1|TRBJ2-7
TGTGCAACCGGACAGGGGGTAGGCGAGCAGTACTTC
CATGQGVGEQYF
>-|15|TRBV11-2|TRBD2|TRBJ2-3
TGTGCCAGCAGCGTAATAGCGGGAGCCACAGATACGCAGTATTTT
CASSVIAGATDTQYF
>-|14|TRBV2|-|TRBJ2-1
TGTGCCAGCAGTGAGACGAGCTCCTACAATGAGCAGTTCTTC
CASSETSSYNEQFF